This passage covers 3 T cell receptor beta chains from one sample sequenced in a study of monozygotic twins with inflammatory bowel disease. Using the 5' RACE reads, TCRdb records one entry per CDR3 protein without DNA. Its table lists around 400,000 distinct CDR3 sequences. The sample comprised blood. The receptors originated from a human donor with ulcerative colitis or Crohn's disease, or a healthy co-twin of an affected twin (not recorded which).

The chain carries TRBV12-3 or TRBV12-4 and TRBJ2-2; TCRdb calls TRBD1, which cannot be checked without DNA. This CDR3 contains 15 residues. CDR3 region: CASSLPMTGYGELFF.

The chain employs TRBV29-1 and TRBJ2-3. The CDR3 totals 14 residues. Per germline, CDR1 SQVTM and CDR2 ANQGSEA. Here the CDR3 reads CSVGGSWPTDTQYF.

This chain connects TRBV18 to TRBJ2-7; as DNA is missing, the TRBD1 call by TCRdb cannot be tested. From germline, CDR1 is KGHSH and CDR2 LQKENI. The CDR3 runs to 15 residues. CDR3 sequence: CASSEGVTEGYEQYF.